These 3 T cell receptor beta chains were all obtained from the same sample, sequenced in a study of T cell responses to AZD1222 COVID-19 vaccine. The assay was immunoSEQ multiplex PCR, and TCRdb's table has in-frame clones only and misses some. The sample lists some 72,000 clones; 92% were seen once. The starting material was peripheral blood, obtained on day 0 of MenACWY control vaccination. The source of these receptors is an adult in good health.

This chain joins TRBV7-6 and TRBJ2-5; 14 bases fit TRBD2. CDR1 is SGHVS, CDR2 FNYEAQ, per germline. This CDR3 has 17 residues. The J segment lost 0 bases and the V segment lost 5 bases, leaving 5 bases of the junction unmatched. The CDR3 coding sequence is TGTGCCAGCAGCCCTGGGACTAGCGGGGGTCACCAAGAGACCCAGTACTTC. This gives the protein CASSPGTSGGHQETQYF.

The J gene is TRBJ1-5, the V gene TRBV28; 10 bases agree with TRBD1. The V segment lost 5 bases and the J segment 4 bases; nucleotides outside the gene matches: 11. The length of the CDR3 is 17 residues. From germline, CDR1 is MDHEN and CDR2 SYDVKM. The CDR3 reads CASSGNIGTGVNQPQHF. CDR3 coding DNA: TGTGCCAGCAGTGGAAATATCGGGACAGGGGTAAATCAGCCCCAGCATTTT.

The chain links TRBV27 to TRBJ1-2, with 7 bases aligning to TRBD1. Trimming at V came to 5 bases and at J to 2 bases, leaving 5 bases not matched to a gene. Germline values: CDR1 MNHEY, CDR2 SMNVEV (reference sequence). The CDR3 has 14 amino acids. The CDR3 DNA reads as TGTGCCAGCAGTACATTACAGGGGAACTATGGCTACACCTTC. Translated, it gives CASSTLQGNYGYTF.